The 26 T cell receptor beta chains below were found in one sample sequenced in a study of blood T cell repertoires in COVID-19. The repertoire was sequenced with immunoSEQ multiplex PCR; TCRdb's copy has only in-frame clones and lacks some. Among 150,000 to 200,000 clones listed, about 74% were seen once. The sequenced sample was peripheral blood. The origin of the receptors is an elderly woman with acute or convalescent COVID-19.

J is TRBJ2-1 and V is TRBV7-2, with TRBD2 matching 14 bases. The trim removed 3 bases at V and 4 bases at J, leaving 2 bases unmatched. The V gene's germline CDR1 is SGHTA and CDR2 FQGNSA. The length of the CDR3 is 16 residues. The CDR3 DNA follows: TGTGCCAGCAGCTTGACTAGCGGGGGGGGGTACAATGAGCAGTTCTTC. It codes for CASSLTSGGGYNEQFF.

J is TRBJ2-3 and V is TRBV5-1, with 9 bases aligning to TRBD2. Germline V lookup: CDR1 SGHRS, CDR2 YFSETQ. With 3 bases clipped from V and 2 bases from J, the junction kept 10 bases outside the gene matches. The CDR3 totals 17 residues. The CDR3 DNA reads TGCGCCAGCAGCTCCGGGACTAGCCGAATAATCACAGATACGCAGTATTTT. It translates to CASSSGTSRIITDTQYF.

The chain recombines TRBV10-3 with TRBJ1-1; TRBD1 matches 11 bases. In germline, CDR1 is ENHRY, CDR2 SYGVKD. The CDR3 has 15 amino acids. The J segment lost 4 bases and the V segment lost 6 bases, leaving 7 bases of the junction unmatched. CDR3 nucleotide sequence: TGTGCCATCAGGGACAGGGGGCTGGGGAGCACTGAAGCTTTCTTT. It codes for CAIRDRGLGSTEAFF.

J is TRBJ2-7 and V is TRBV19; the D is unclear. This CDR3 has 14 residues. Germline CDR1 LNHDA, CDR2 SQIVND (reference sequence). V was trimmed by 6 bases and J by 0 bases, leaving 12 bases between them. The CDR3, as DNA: TGTGCCAGTAGCCCAAGATGGAGCTCCTACGAGCAGTACTTC. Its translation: CASSPRWSSYEQYF.

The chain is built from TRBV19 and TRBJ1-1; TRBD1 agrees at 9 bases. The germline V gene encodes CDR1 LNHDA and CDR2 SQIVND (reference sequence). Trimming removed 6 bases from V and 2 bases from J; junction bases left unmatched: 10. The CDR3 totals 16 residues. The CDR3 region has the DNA TGTGCCAGTAGCTTTGACCCGGGACAGGGAAACACTGAAGCTTTCTTT. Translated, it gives CASSFDPGQGNTEAFF.

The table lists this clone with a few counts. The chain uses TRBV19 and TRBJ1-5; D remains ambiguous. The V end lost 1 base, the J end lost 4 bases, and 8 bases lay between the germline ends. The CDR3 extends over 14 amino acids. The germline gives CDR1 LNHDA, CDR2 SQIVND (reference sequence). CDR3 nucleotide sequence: TGTGCCAGTAGTATAGGACGGGAAAATCAGCCCCAGCATTTT. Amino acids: CASSIGRENQPQHF.

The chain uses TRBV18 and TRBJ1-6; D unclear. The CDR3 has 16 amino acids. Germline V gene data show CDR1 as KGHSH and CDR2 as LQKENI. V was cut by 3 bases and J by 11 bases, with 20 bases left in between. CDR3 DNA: TGTGCCAGCTCACCCGATGGATCCGGGATATTGACACCCCTCCACTTT. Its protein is CASSPDGSGILTPLHF.

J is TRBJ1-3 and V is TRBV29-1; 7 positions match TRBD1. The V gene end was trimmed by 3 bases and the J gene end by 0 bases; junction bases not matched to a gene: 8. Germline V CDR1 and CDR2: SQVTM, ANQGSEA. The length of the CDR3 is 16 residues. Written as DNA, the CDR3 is TGCAGCGTTGACGGGACAGTCACTTTCTCTGGAAACACCATATATTTT. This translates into CSVDGTVTFSGNTIYF. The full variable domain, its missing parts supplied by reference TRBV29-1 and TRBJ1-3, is SAVISQKPSRDICQRGTSLTIQCQVDSQVTMMFWYRQQPGQSLTLIATANQGSEATYESGFVIDKFPISRPNLTFSTLTVSNMSPEDSSIYLCSVDGTVTFSGNTIYFGEGSWLTVV.

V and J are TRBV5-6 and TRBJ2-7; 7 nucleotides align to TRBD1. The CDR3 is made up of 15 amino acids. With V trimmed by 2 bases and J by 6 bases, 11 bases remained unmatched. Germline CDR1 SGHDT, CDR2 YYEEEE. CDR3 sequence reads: CASSFYPDRIPEQYF. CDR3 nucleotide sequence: TGTGCCAGCAGCTTTTACCCGGACAGGATCCCCGAGCAGTACTTC.

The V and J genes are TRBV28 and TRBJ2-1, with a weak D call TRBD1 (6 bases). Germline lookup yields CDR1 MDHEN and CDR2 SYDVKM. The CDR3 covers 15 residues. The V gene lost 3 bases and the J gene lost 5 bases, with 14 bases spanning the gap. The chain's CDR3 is CASSFFQGSNNEQFF. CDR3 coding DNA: TGTGCCAGCAGTTTTTTCCAGGGGTCCAACAATGAGCAGTTCTTC.

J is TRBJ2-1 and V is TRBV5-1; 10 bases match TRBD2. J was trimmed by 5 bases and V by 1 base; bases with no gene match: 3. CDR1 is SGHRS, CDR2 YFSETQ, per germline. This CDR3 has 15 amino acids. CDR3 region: CASSLSLAGHNEQFF. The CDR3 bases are TGCGCCAGCAGCTTGTCACTAGCGGGACACAATGAGCAGTTCTTC.

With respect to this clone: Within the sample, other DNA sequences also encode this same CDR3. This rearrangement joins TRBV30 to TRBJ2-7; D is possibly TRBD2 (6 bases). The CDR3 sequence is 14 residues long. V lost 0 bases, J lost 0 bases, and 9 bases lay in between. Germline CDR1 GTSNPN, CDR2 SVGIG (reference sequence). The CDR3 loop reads CAWSVGGSSYEQYF. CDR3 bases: TGTGCCTGGAGTGTGGGAGGAAGCTCCTACGAGCAGTACTTC.

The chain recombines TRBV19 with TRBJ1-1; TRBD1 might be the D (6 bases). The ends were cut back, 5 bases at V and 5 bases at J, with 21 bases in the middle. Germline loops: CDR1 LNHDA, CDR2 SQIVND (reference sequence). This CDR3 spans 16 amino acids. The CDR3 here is CASSSGDMPETTEAFF. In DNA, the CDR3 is TGTGCCAGTAGTTCCGGGGACATGCCTGAGACAACTGAAGCTTTCTTT. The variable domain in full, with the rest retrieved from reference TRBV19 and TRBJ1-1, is DGGITQSPKYLFRKEGQNVTLSCEQNLNHDAMYWYRQDPGQGLRLIYYSQIVNDFQKGDIAEGYSVSREKKESFPLTVTSAQKNPTAFYLCASSSGDMPETTEAFFGQGTRLTVV.

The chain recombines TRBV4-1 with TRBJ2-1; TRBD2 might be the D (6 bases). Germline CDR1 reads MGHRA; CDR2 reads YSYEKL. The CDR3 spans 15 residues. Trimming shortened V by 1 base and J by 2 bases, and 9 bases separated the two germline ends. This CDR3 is CASSQGGEPYNEQFF. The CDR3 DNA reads TGCGCCAGCAGCCAAGGCGGGGAACCCTACAATGAGCAGTTCTTC.

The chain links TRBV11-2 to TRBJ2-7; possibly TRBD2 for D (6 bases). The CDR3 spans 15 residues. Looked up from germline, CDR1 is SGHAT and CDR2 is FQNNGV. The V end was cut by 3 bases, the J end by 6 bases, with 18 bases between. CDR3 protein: CASSFTGTAGPEQYF. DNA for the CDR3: TGTGCCAGCAGCTTTACCGGGACTGCGGGGCCCGAGCAGTACTTC.

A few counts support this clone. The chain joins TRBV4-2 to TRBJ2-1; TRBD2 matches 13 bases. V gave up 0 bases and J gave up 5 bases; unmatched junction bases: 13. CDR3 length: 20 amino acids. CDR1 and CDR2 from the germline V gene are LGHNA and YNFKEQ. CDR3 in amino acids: CASSQEVGLAGVGKHNEQFF. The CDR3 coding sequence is TGTGCCAGCAGCCAAGAGGTAGGACTAGCGGGAGTAGGAAAACACAATGAGCAGTTCTTC.

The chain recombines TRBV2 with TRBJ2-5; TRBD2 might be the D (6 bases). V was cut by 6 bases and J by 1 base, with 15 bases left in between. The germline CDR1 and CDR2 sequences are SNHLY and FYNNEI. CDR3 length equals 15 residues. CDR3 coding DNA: TGTGCCAGCAGCCCCATAGGGACTTCCCAAGAGACCCAGTACTTC. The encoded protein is CASSPIGTSQETQYF.

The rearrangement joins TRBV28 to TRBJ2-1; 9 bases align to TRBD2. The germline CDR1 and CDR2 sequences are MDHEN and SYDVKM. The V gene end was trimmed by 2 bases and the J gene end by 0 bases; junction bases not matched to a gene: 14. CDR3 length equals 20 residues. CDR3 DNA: TGTGCCAGCAGTTTACGAGGGACTAGCAGATACCAGAGCTCCTACAATGAGCAGTTCTTC. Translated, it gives CASSLRGTSRYQSSYNEQFF.

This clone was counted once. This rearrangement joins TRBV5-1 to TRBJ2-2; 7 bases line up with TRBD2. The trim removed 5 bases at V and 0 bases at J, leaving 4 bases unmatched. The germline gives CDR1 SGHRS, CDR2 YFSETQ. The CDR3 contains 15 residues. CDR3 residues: CASRLAPANTGELFF. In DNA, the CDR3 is TGCGCCAGCAGACTAGCGCCCGCGAACACCGGGGAGCTGTTTTTT.

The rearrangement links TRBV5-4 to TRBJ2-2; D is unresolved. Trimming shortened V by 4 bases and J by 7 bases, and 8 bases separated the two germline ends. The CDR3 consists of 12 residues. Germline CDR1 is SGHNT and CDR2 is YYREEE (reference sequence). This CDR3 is CASSDLGGELFF. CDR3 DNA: TGTGCCAGCAGCGACCTAGGCGGGGAGCTGTTTTTT. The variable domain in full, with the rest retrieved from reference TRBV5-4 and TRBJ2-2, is ETGVTQSPTHLIKTRGQQVTLRCSSQSGHNTVSWYQQALGQGPQFIFQYYREEENGRGNFPPRFSGLQFPNYSSELNVNALELDDSALYLCASSDLGGELFFGEGSRLTVL.

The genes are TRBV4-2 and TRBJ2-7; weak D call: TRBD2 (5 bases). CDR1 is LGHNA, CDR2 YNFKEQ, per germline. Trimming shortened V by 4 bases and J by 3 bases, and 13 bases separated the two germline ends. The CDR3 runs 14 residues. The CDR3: CASSPGNDHYEQYF. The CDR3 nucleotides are TGTGCCAGCAGCCCCGGGAACGACCACTACGAGCAGTACTTC.

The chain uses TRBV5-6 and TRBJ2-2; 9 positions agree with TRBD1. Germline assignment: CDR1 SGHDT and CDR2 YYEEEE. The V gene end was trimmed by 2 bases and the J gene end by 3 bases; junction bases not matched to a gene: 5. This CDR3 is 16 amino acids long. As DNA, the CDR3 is TGTGCCAGCAGCTTCCGGGGACAGGGATACACCGGGGAGCTGTTTTTT. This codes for CASSFRGQGYTGELFF. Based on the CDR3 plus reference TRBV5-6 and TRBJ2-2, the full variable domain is DAGVTQSPTHLIKTRGQQVTLRCSPKSGHDTVSWYQQALGQGPQFIFQYYEEEERQRGNFPDRFSGHQFPNYSSELNVNALLLGDSALYLCASSFRGQGYTGELFFGEGSRLTVL.

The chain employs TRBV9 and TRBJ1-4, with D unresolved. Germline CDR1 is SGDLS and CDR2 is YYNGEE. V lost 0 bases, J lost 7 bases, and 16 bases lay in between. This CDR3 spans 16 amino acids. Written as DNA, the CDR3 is TGTGCCAGCAGCGTAGGTGGGCAGGAATACTCTGAAAAACTGTTTTTT. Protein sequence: CASSVGGQEYSEKLFF.

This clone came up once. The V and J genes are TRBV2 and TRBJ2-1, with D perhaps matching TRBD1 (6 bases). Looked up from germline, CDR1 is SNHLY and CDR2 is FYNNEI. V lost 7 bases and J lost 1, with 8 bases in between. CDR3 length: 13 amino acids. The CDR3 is CASTQGSYNEQFF. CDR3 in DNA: TGTGCCAGCACCCAGGGGTCCTACAATGAGCAGTTCTTC.

The CDR3 DNA follows: TGTGCCAGCAGCCCCCAGTGGGATACGCAGTATTTT. Translated: CASSPQWDTQYF. The rearrangement joins TRBV7-2 to TRBJ2-3; no clear D gene. CDR1 SGHTA and CDR2 FQGNSA come from the germline V gene. CDR3 size: 12 residues. The V gene lost 5 bases and the J gene lost 6 bases, with 9 bases spanning the gap.

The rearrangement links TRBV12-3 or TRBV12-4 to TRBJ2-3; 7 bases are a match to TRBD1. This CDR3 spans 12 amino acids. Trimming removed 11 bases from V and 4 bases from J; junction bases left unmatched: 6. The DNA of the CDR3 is TGTGCCGTCAGGGGGTCGGCAGATACGCAGTATTTT. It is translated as CAVRGSADTQYF.